This is a list of T cell receptor beta chains from one sample in a study of T cell responses to AZD1222 COVID-19 vaccine. The protocol was immunoSEQ multiplex PCR, while the TCRdb copy is restricted to in-frame clones and leaves out a portion. The sample yields 180,000 or so clones, about 89% seen once. Specimen: peripheral blood, collected 28 days after the second AZD1222 dose. The source is an adult who received the AZD1222 COVID-19 vaccine. Each CDR3 is given with its conserved first and last residue. A D gene is named only where the DNA matches it firmly. Size is omitted from some rows. Given values are once, few, many or a class for expanded clones.

clone_size	v_call	d_call	j_call	cdr3_aa	cdr3_nt
NA	TRBV12-3/TRBV12-4	NA	TRBJ1-4	CASRDNTNEKLFF	TGTGCCAGCCGGGACAACACTAATGAAAAACTGTTTTTT
NA	TRBV12-3/TRBV12-4	NA	TRBJ1-2	CASSLARNYGYTF	TGTGCCAGCAGTTTGGCCCGGAACTATGGCTACACCTTC
NA	TRBV27	TRBD2	TRBJ2-1	CASSPAGGFNEQFF	TGTGCCAGCAGTCCAGCGGGAGGGTTTAATGAGCAGTTCTTC
NA	TRBV30	NA	TRBJ2-3	CAWSLDRGTQYF	TGTGCCTGGAGTCTGGACCGGGGGACGCAGTATTTT
NA	TRBV4-1	NA	TRBJ2-5	CASSQGPSPQETQYF	TGCGCCAGCAGCCAAGGGCCTAGCCCCCAAGAGACCCAGTACTTC
NA	TRBV5-1	NA	TRBJ1-2	CASSLTLQGGGYTF	TGCGCCAGCAGCTTGACCCTACAGGGCGGTGGCTACACCTTC
NA	TRBV9	TRBD2	TRBJ2-5	CASSVDSGRPGETQYF	TGTGCCAGCAGCGTAGATAGCGGGAGACCGGGTGAGACCCAGTACTTC
NA	TRBV18	NA	TRBJ2-3	CASSPNGGTDTQYF	TGTGCCAGCTCACCGAACGGCGGCACAGATACGCAGTATTTT
once	TRBV12-5	NA	TRBJ1-3	CASGSNTGSTSGNTIYF	TGTGCTAGTGGTTCGAATACAGGATCGACTTCTGGAAACACCATATATTTT
few	TRBV5-4	TRBD1	TRBJ1-2	CASSITTGTAGYTF	TGTGCCAGCAGCATAACGACAGGGACGGCGGGCTACACCTTC
NA	TRBV5-1	NA	TRBJ2-5	CASSLDWFQETQYF	TGCGCCAGCAGCTTGGACTGGTTCCAAGAGACCCAGTACTTC
NA	TRBV11-2	NA	TRBJ2-7	CASSLGWQIYEQYF	TGTGCCAGCAGCTTAGGGTGGCAGATCTACGAGCAGTACTTC
once	TRBV5-1	NA	TRBJ1-1	CASSLKGSNTEAFF	TGCGCCAGCAGCCTGAAGGGATCGAACACTGAAGCTTTCTTT
NA	TRBV19	TRBD2	TRBJ2-5	CASSAGSFSGSSRDQYF	TGTGCCAGTAGTGCAGGATCTTTTAGCGGGAGCTCGCGGGACCAGTACTTC
NA	TRBV5-5	TRBD1	TRBJ1-2	CASSSRRKGQGGGGYTF	TGTGCCAGCAGCTCCCGCCGCAAGGGGCAGGGGGGAGGTGGCTACACCTTC